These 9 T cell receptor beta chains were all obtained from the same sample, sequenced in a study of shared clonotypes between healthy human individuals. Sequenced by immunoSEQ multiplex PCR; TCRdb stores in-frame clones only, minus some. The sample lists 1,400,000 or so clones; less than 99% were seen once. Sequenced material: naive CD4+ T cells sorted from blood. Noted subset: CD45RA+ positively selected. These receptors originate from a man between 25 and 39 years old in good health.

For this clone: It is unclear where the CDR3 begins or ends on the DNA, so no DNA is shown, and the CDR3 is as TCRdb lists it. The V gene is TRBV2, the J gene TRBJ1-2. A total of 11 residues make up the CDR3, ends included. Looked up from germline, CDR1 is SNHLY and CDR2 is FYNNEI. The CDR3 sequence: CAGTIEYLCTF.

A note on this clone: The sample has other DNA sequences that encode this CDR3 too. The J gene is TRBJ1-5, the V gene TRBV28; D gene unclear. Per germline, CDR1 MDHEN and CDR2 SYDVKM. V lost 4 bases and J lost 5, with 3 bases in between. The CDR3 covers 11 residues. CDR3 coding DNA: TGTGCCAGCAGTTCCCATCAGCCCCAGCATTTT. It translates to CASSSHQPQHF.

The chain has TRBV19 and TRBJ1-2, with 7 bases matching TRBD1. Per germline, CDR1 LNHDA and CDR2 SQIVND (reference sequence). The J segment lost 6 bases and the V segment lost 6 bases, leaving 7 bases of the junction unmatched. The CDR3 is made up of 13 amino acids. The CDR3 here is CASRFQGEDGYTF. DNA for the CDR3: TGTGCCAGTAGGTTTCAGGGGGAAGATGGCTACACCTTC.

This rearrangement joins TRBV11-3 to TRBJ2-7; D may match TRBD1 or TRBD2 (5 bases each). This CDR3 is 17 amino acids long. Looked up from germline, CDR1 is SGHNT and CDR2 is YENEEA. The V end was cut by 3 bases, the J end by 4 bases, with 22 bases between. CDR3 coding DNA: TGTGCCAGCAGCTTTGCTCCTGGGACCTGTTTTTTGTACGAGCAGTACTTC. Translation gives CASSFAPGTCFLYEQYF.

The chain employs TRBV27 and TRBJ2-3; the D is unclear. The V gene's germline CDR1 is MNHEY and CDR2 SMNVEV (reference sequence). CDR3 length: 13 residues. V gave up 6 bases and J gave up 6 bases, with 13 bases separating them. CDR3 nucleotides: TGTGCCAGCAGCCCACTACCCCTGGATACGCAGTATTTT. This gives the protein CASSPLPLDTQYF.

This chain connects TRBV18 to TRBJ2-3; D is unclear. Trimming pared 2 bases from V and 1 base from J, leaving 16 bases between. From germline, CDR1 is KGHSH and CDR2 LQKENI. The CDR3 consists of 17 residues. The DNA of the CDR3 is TGTGCCAGCTCACCATACAGTGTTGGCGCAGGCACAGATACGCAGTATTTT. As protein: CASSPYSVGAGTDTQYF.

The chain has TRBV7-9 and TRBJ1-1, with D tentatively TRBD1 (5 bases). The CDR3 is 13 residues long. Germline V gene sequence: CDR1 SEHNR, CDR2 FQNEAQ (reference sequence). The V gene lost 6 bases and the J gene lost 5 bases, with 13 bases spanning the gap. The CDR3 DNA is TGTGCCAGCAGGCCAGGGCGAGGGACTGAAGCTTTCTTT. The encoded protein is CASRPGRGTEAFF.

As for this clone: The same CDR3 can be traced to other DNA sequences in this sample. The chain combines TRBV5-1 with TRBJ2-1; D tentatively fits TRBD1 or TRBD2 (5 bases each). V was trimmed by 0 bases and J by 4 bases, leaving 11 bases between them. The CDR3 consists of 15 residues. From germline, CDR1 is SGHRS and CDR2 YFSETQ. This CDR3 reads CASSLAAGSYNEQFF. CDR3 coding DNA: TGCGCCAGCAGCTTGGCGGCAGGGAGTTACAATGAGCAGTTCTTC.

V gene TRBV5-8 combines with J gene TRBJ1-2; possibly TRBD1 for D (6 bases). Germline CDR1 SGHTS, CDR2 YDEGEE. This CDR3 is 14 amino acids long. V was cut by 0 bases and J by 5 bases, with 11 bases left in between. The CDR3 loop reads CASSLGGLGYGYTF. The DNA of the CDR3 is TGTGCCAGCAGCTTGGGGGGGCTCGGGTATGGCTACACCTTC.